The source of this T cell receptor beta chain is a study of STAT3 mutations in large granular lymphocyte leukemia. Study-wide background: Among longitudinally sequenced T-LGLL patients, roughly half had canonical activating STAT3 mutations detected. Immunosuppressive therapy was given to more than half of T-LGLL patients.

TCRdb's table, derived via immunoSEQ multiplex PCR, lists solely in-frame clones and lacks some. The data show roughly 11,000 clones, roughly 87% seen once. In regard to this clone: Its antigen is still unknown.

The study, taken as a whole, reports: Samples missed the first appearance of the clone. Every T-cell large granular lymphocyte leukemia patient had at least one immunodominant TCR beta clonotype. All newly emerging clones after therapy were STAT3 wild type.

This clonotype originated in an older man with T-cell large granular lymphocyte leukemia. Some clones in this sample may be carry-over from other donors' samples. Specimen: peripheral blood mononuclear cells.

The CDR3: CASSYLGGGLSTDTQYF. The DNA for the CDR3 is TGTGCCAGCAGCTACCTGGGGGGGGGACTCAGCACAGATACGCAGTATTTT. V is TRBV7-9 and J is TRBJ2-3, with 7 bases that match TRBD2. The CDR3 contains 17 residues. CDR1 and CDR2 from the germline V gene are SEHNR and FQNEAQ (reference sequence). Losses at the gene ends were 4 bases for V and 0 bases for J; bases not matched to a gene: 10.